The clone carrying this TCR beta chain was seen many times. The TCRbeta library incorporated unique molecular identifiers. TCRdb re-derived calls from the PCR reads in MiXCR, one entry per CDR3 protein. This table has roughly 220,000 distinct CDR3 sequences, 9% to 10% appearing once. This entry belongs to a study of T-cell reconstitution after alpha-beta-depleted transplantation in children. This TCR came from a human donor who donated a stem cell graft to a child with SCID. The material sequenced was PBMCs from the stem cell graft donor, taken from the stem cell graft.

The CDR3 DNA reads TGTGCCAGCACCCTACTAAAGACAGGGAGGGTCTCGGAAGAGACCCAGTACTTC. Protein product: CASTLLKTGRVSEETQYF. This chain connects TRBV28 to TRBJ2-5; D is possibly TRBD1 or TRBD2 (7 bases each). The CDR3 loop spans 18 amino acids. V lost 7 bases to trimming and J lost 3 bases, with 27 bases between them. Germline V lookup: CDR1 MDHEN, CDR2 SYDVKM.